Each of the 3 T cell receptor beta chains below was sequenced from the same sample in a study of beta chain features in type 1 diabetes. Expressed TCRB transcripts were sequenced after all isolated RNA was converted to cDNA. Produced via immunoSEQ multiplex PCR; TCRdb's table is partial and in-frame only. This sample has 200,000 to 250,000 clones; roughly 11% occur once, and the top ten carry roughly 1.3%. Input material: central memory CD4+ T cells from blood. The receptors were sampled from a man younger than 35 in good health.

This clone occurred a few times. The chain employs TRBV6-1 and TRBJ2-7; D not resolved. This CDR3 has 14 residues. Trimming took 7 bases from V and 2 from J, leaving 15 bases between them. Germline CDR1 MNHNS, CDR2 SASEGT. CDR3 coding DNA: TGTGCCAGCATCAAAAACGGCAACACCTACGAGCAGTACTTC. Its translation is CASIKNGNTYEQYF.

The CDR3 spells CASSQVRPNEKLFF. Here the CDR3 DNA reads TGTGCCAGCAGCCAAGTTCGACCTAATGAAAAACTGTTTTTT. The genes are TRBV14 and TRBJ1-4; D gene ambiguous. This CDR3 contains 14 residues. The V gene's germline CDR1 is SGHDN and CDR2 FVKESK. The V end lost 1 base, the J end lost 3 bases, and 6 bases lay between the germline ends.

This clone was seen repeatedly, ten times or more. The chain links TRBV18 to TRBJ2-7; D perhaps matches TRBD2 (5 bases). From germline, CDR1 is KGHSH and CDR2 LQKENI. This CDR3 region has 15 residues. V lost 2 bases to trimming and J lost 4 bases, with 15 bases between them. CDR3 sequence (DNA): TGTGCCAGCTCACCAGGGGTCGGGGATCAGTACGAGCAGTACTTC. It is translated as CASSPGVGDQYEQYF.